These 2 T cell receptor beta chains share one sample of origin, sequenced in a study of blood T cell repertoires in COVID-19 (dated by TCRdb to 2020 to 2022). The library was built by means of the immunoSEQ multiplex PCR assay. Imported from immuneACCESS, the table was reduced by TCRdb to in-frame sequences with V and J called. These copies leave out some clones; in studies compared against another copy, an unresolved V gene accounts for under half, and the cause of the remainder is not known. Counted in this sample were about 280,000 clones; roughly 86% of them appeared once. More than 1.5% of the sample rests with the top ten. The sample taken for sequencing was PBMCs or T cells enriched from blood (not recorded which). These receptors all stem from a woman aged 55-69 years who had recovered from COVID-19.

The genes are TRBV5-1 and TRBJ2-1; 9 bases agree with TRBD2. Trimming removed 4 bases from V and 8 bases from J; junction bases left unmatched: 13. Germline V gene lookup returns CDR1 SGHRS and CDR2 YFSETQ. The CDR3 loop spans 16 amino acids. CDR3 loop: CASSPGGGGALHEQFF. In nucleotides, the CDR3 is TGCGCCAGCAGCCCCGGTGGCGGGGGGGCTTTGCATGAGCAGTTCTTC.

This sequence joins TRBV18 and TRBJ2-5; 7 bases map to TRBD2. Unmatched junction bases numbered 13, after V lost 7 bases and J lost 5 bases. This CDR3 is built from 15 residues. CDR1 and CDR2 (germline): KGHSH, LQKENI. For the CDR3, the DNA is TGTGCCAGCTACTCTAGCGGAGAAGGAGAGGAGACCCAGTACTTC. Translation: CASYSSGEGEETQYF. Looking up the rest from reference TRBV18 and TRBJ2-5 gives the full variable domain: NAGVMQNPRHLVRRRGQEARLRCSPMKGHSHVYWYRQLPEEGLKFMVYLQKENIIDESGMPKERFSAEFPKEGPSILRIQQVVRGDSAAYFCASYSSGEGEETQYFGPGTRLLVL.